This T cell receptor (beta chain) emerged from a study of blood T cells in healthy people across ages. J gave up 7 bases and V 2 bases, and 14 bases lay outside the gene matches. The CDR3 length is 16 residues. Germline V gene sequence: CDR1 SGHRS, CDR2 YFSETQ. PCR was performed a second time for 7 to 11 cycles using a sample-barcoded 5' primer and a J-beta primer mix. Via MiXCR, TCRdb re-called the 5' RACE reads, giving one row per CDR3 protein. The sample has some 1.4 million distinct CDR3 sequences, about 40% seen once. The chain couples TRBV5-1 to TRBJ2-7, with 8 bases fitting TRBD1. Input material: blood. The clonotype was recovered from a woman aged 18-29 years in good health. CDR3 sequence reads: CASSLSYRGTYNEQYF. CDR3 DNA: TGCGCCAGCAGCTTATCATACAGGGGGACCTACAATGAGCAGTACTTC.